Each of the 18 T cell receptor beta chains below was sequenced from the same sample in a study of PD-1 blockade in mismatch repair-deficient tumors. Some clones are missing from TCRdb's copy, which holds only in-frame ones; the method was immunoSEQ multiplex PCR. The sample shows tens of thousands of clones, around 80% of them seen only once. This specimen was peripheral blood, taken 4 weeks after starting pembrolizumab. Every receptor here comes from an adult with mismatch repair-deficient cancer.

The chain is built from TRBV29-1 and TRBJ2-5, with a tentative D call TRBD2 (5 bases). The germline CDR1 and CDR2 sequences are SQVTM and ANQGSEA. Trimming shortened V by 3 bases and J by 7 bases, and 18 bases separated the two germline ends. This CDR3 has 14 residues. The chain's CDR3 is CSVEGWETVGTQYF. The DNA for the CDR3 is TGCAGCGTTGAGGGGTGGGAGACGGTCGGGACCCAGTACTTC.

The CDR3 reads CATSRELAGGLAEQFF. The CDR3, as DNA: TGTGCCACCAGCAGAGAACTAGCGGGAGGCCTGGCTGAGCAGTTCTTC. The chain couples TRBV15 to TRBJ2-1; 12 nucleotides match TRBD2. Per the germline V gene, CDR1 is LNHNV and CDR2 is YYDKDF (reference sequence). This CDR3 spans 16 amino acids. J was trimmed by 9 bases and V by 0 bases; bases with no gene match: 6.

In this sample, this clone turned up a few times. This chain connects TRBV6-5 to TRBJ1-2; the D is unclear. CDR3 length: 13 residues. CDR1 and CDR2 (germline): MNHEY, SVGAGI. Trimming left V 6 bases short and J 3 bases short, with 11 bases between. CDR3 sequence: CASSSDVDYGYTF. The DNA for the CDR3 is TGTGCCAGCAGCTCGGACGTTGACTATGGCTACACCTTC.

The rearrangement joins TRBV6-1 to TRBJ1-1, with D perhaps matching TRBD1 (5 bases). This CDR3 contains 15 residues. CDR1 and CDR2 from the germline V gene are MNHNS and SASEGT. V dropped 2 bases and J dropped 0 bases, with 10 bases sitting between them. CDR3 DNA: TGTGCCAGCAGTGAACAGGGATTGCTGAACACTGAAGCTTTCTTT. Protein product: CASSEQGLLNTEAFF.

V and J are TRBV6-5 and TRBJ2-1, with D perhaps TRBD1 or TRBD2 (6 bases each). The V and J ends lost 4 bases and 12 bases respectively, with 10 bases between them. CDR3 size: 11 residues. CDR1 and CDR2 (germline): MNHEY, SVGAGI. This chain's CDR3 is CASSLPGAQFF. As DNA, the CDR3 is TGTGCCAGCAGTTTGCCGGGGGCGCAGTTCTTC.

The chain links TRBV10-2 to TRBJ2-2; possibly TRBD1 for D (6 bases). The CDR3 extends over 14 amino acids. Per germline, CDR1 WSHSY and CDR2 SAAADI. Trimming left V 6 bases short and J 1 base short, with 9 bases between. DNA for the CDR3: TGCGCCAGCAGCGAGACAGGGAACACCGGGGAGCTGTTTTTT. It yields the protein CASSETGNTGELFF.

A single count supports this clone. The rearrangement links TRBV12-5 to TRBJ2-5; D is unresolved. This CDR3 spans 14 amino acids. Trimming pared 7 bases from V and 0 bases from J, leaving 12 bases between. Per germline, CDR1 LGHNT and CDR2 FRNRAP. The CDR3 spells CASAPSGYQETQYF. The CDR3 DNA reads TGTGCTAGTGCCCCATCGGGTTACCAAGAGACCCAGTACTTC.

CDR3 sequence (DNA): TGCGCCAGCAGTGGAAGTAGCGGGAAAACCGGGGAGCTGTTTTTT. Its protein product is CASSGSSGKTGELFF. The V gene is TRBV10-2, the J gene TRBJ2-2, with 8 positions matching TRBD2. Germline CDR1 is WSHSY and CDR2 is SAAADI. The CDR3 contains 15 residues. The V and J ends lost 4 bases and 5 bases, in that order; junction bases with no gene match: 6.

This clone was detected only a few times. The chain recombines TRBV28 with TRBJ2-2; tentatively, D is TRBD2 (6 bases). CDR3 length equals 12 residues. V lost 6 bases, J lost 7 bases, and 9 bases lay in between. Germline lookup yields CDR1 MDHEN and CDR2 SYDVKM. CDR3 nucleotides: TGTGCCAGCAGCCTCGGGGGCGGGGAGCTGTTTTTT. It encodes CASSLGGGELFF. Full variable domain (remainder filled in from reference TRBV28 and TRBJ2-2): DVKVTQSSRYLVKRTGEKVFLECVQDMDHENMFWYRQDPGLGLRLIYFSYDVKMKEKGDIPEGYSVSREKKERFSLILESASTNQTSMYLCASSLGGGELFFGEGSRLTVL.

This chain connects TRBV13 to TRBJ1-2; TRBD1 agrees at 7 bases. CDR1 PRHDT and CDR2 FYEKMQ come from the germline V gene (reference sequence). The trim removed 5 bases at V and 4 bases at J, leaving 19 bases unmatched. This CDR3 spans 18 amino acids. CDR3: CASSQTRSGQMFGYGYTF. In nucleotides, the CDR3 is TGTGCCAGCAGCCAAACACGGTCGGGACAGATGTTTGGCTATGGCTACACCTTC. Drawing the rest from reference TRBV13 and TRBJ1-2, the complete variable domain is AAGVIQSPRHLIKEKRETATLKCYPIPRHDTVYWYQQGPGQDPQFLISFYEKMQSDKGSIPDRFSAQQFSDYHSELNMSSLELGDSALYFCASSQTRSGQMFGYGYTFGSGTRLTVV.

The chain links TRBV5-1 to TRBJ2-3, with D perhaps TRBD1 or TRBD2 (5 bases each). The CDR3 sequence is 15 residues long. V was shortened by 0 bases and J by 1 base, with 9 bases between the two germline ends. Germline V gene sequence: CDR1 SGHRS, CDR2 YFSETQ. In nucleotides, the CDR3 is TGCGCCAGCAGCTTGGTGTGGGACGGCACAGATACGCAGTATTTT. This codes for CASSLVWDGTDTQYF.

This sequence joins TRBV7-9 and TRBJ1-5; the D gene is possibly TRBD1 (5 bases). The CDR3 totals 14 residues. Germline CDR1 SEHNR, CDR2 FQNEAQ (reference sequence). The V end was cut by 3 bases, the J end by 3 bases, with 9 bases between. The CDR3 region has the DNA TGTGCCAGCAGCTTCGGGACTTTCAATCAGCCCCAGCATTTT. It specifies CASSFGTFNQPQHF.

The rearrangement uses TRBV30 and TRBJ1-3; 8 bases are shared with TRBD1. In germline, CDR1 is GTSNPN, CDR2 SVGIG (reference sequence). The CDR3 is 15 residues long. The V and J ends lost 5 bases and 2 bases, in that order; junction bases with no gene match: 8. This CDR3 is CAWDIGQGPGNTIYF. CDR3 sequence (DNA): TGTGCCTGGGATATAGGACAGGGCCCTGGAAACACCATATATTTT.

This clone was detected a few times. The chain couples TRBV27 to TRBJ2-2; D is undetermined. V was trimmed by 4 bases and J by 6 bases, leaving 9 bases between them. Germline CDR1 and CDR2: MNHEY and SMNVEV (reference sequence). This CDR3 has 13 residues. The CDR3, as DNA: TGTGCCAGCAGTTCCCTAGTTCCCGGGGAGCTGTTTTTT. Its protein product is CASSSLVPGELFF.

The chain recombines TRBV4-3 with TRBJ1-4; TRBD1 matches 7 bases. CDR1 is LGHNA and CDR2 is YSLEER in the germline V gene. This CDR3 has 13 amino acids. Losses at the gene ends were 0 bases for V and 10 bases for J; bases not matched to a gene: 2. CDR3 sequence: CASSQDAGGKLFF. DNA for the CDR3: TGCGCCAGCAGCCAAGATGCAGGGGGAAAACTGTTTTTT.

This sequence joins TRBV7-3 and TRBJ1-5; D remains unclear. This CDR3 has 13 residues. Germline V lookup: CDR1 SGHTA, CDR2 FQGTGA. V lost 1 base, J lost 9 bases, and 10 bases lay in between. The CDR3 region has the DNA TGTGCCAGCAGCTTAAGTAGGGCGGCGCCCCAGCATTTT. Its protein is CASSLSRAAPQHF. Complete variable domain (other parts from reference TRBV7-3 and TRBJ1-5): GAGVSQTPSNKVTEKGKYVELRCDPISGHTALYWYRQSLGQGPEFLIYFQGTGAADDSGLPNDRFFAVRPEGSVSTLKIQRTERGDSAVYLCASSLSRAAPQHFGDGTRLSIL.

This clone was picked up a small number of times. The genes are TRBV6-6 and TRBJ2-1; the match to TRBD1 covers 7 bases. Trimming took 10 bases from V and 7 from J; bases not matched to a gene: 4. The length of the CDR3 is 11 residues. Germline V gene sequence: CDR1 MNHNY, CDR2 SVGAGI (reference sequence). The CDR3, as DNA: TGTGCCACAGACAGGGCTAATGAGCAGTTCTTC. This encodes CATDRANEQFF.

V is TRBV30 and J is TRBJ1-1, with unresolved D. There are 12 residues in the CDR3. Trimming left V 1 base short and J 5 bases short, with 8 bases between. Germline CDR1 is GTSNPN and CDR2 is SVGIG (reference sequence). The CDR3 DNA follows: TGTGCCTGGAGTGCAGATTGGACTGAAGCTTTCTTT. This encodes CAWSADWTEAFF.